Each of the 19 T cell receptor beta chains below was sequenced from the same sample in a study of shared clonotypes between healthy human individuals. Data came from immunoSEQ multiplex PCR; TCRdb stores just in-frame clones and leaves some out. The data show about 2.1 million clones, with 85% to 95% seen just once and approximately 1.6% held by the top ten. CD45RO-negative cells were positively selected for CCR7, leaving out terminally differentiated effector memory CD45RA+ cells. Sequenced sample: naive CD8+ T cells from PBMCs. Receptors were obtained from a man aged 18 to 35 in good health. Some clones in this sample may be carry-over from other donors' samples.

The chain carries TRBV4-1 and TRBJ2-1, with D tentatively TRBD2 (5 bases). The CDR3 loop spans 16 amino acids. Germline assignment: CDR1 MGHRA and CDR2 YSYEKL. V lost 0 bases and J 3 bases, leaving 12 bases between the germline ends. CDR3: CASSQDGRLLYNEQFF. The CDR3 DNA sequence: TGCGCCAGCAGCCAAGATGGGAGACTCCTCTACAATGAGCAGTTCTTC.

The gene calls are TRBV4-1 and TRBJ1-1, with D uncertain. V was trimmed by 4 bases and J by 6 bases, leaving 12 bases between them. CDR3 size: 13 residues. The germline V gene encodes CDR1 MGHRA and CDR2 YSYEKL. The CDR3 loop reads CASSPTFGPEAFF. The CDR3 DNA reads as TGCGCCAGCAGCCCTACTTTTGGACCTGAAGCTTTCTTT.

In the case of this clone: The sample has other DNA sequences that encode this CDR3 too. The rearrangement uses TRBV15 and TRBJ1-2, with D perhaps matching TRBD1 (5 bases). Trimming took off 0 bases at V and 4 bases at J, with 9 bases between the two ends. Per the germline V gene, CDR1 is LNHNV and CDR2 is YYDKDF (reference sequence). The CDR3 has 14 residues. Here the CDR3 reads CATSRDRQGYGYTF. The CDR3 bases are TGTGCCACCAGCAGAGATCGGCAGGGCTATGGCTACACCTTC.

The J gene is TRBJ2-3, the V gene TRBV13; TRBD2 might be the D (6 bases). The CDR3 is 15 amino acids. Deletions cut 5 bases from V and 8 bases from J, with 20 bases between. Germline lookup yields CDR1 PRHDT and CDR2 FYEKMQ (reference sequence). CDR3 sequence: CASSAGLRGVGTQYF. For the CDR3, the DNA is TGTGCCAGCAGCGCGGGACTCCGCGGGGTGGGTACGCAGTATTTT.

The CDR3 DNA sequence: TGTGCCAGCAGCCCTTTAAGCCAGGGGGCCTACGAGCAGTACTTC. Its protein product is CASSPLSQGAYEQYF. This rearrangement joins TRBV7-2 to TRBJ2-7; 7 nucleotides agree with TRBD1. The V segment lost 5 bases and the J segment 2 bases; nucleotides outside the gene matches: 9. CDR1 is SGHTA and CDR2 is FQGNSA in the germline V gene. The CDR3 sequence is 15 residues long.

This clone was observed a few times. Other DNA sequences in the sample encode the same CDR3. The chain combines TRBV19 with TRBJ1-1; D uncertain. V was shortened by 1 base and J by 4 bases, with 7 bases between the two germline ends. CDR1 is LNHDA and CDR2 is SQIVND in the germline V gene (reference sequence). The CDR3 totals 13 residues. CDR3 in amino acids: CASSIGSPTEAFF. The CDR3 DNA sequence: TGTGCCAGTAGTATAGGAAGCCCCACTGAAGCTTTCTTT. The complete variable domain, with remaining parts taken from reference TRBV19 and TRBJ1-1, reads DGGITQSPKYLFRKEGQNVTLSCEQNLNHDAMYWYRQDPGQGLRLIYYSQIVNDFQKGDIAEGYSVSREKKESFPLTVTSAQKNPTAFYLCASSIGSPTEAFFGQGTRLTVV.

The chain uses TRBV2 and TRBJ2-3, with 7 bases lining up with TRBD1. V lost 4 bases, J lost 6 bases, and 7 bases stayed unmatched. The CDR3 has 14 amino acids. Germline V CDR1 and CDR2: SNHLY, FYNNEI. In DNA form, the CDR3 reads TGTGCCAGCAGTGCGGACAGGTGGTTGGATACGCAGTATTTT. Translated, it gives CASSADRWLDTQYF.

This chain uses TRBV18 with TRBJ2-7, with D possibly matching TRBD1 (6 bases). The V and J ends lost 5 bases and 2 bases respectively, with 13 bases between them. CDR3 length: 14 residues. CDR1 and CDR2 from the germline V gene are KGHSH and LQKENI. CDR3 sequence reads: CASSGGAAAYEQYF. The CDR3 DNA is TGTGCCAGCTCAGGGGGCGCGGCGGCCTACGAGCAGTACTTC.

This clone was observed once. The rearrangement joins TRBV10-2 to TRBJ2-7; tentative D call: TRBD1 (6 bases). Germline V lookup: CDR1 WSHSY, CDR2 SAAADI. The CDR3 is 15 residues long. V was pared by 0 bases and J by 3 bases, with 12 bases between. CDR3 nucleotide sequence: TGCGCCAGCAGTGAGTCGGCAGGGGCCATCTACGAGCAGTACTTC. Amino acids: CASSESAGAIYEQYF.

V usage is TRBV5-5 and J usage is TRBJ2-7, with 10 bases matching TRBD1. CDR1 is SGHKS and CDR2 is YYEKEE in the germline V gene (reference sequence). This CDR3 is built from 14 residues. V lost 4 bases, J lost 0 bases, and 1 base stayed unmatched. This CDR3 reads CASSRTGGSYEQYF. The CDR3 nucleotides read TGTGCCAGCAGCAGGACAGGGGGCTCCTACGAGCAGTACTTC.

This chain links TRBV4-1 with TRBJ2-5; 13 nucleotides line up with TRBD2. J gave up 5 bases and V 5 bases, and 11 bases lay outside the gene matches. CDR1 and CDR2 (germline): MGHRA, YSYEKL. There are 17 residues in the CDR3. CDR3 DNA sequence: TGCGCCAGCAGCGAAAGTCGGACTAGCGGGAGATGGGAGACCCAGTACTTC. As protein: CASSESRTSGRWETQYF.

This sequence joins TRBV6-5 and TRBJ1-1; D ambiguous. From germline, CDR1 is MNHEY and CDR2 SVGAGI. The CDR3 spans 16 residues. Trimming pared 2 bases from V and 0 bases from J, leaving 13 bases between. The CDR3 loop reads CASSYRYGVMNTEAFF. Written as DNA, the CDR3 is TGTGCCAGCAGTTACAGGTATGGGGTAATGAACACTGAAGCTTTCTTT.

J is TRBJ2-1 and V is TRBV18; 9 bases agree with TRBD2. Germline CDR1 reads KGHSH; CDR2 reads LQKENI. The CDR3 extends over 17 amino acids. Losses at the gene ends were 6 bases for V and 3 bases for J; bases not matched to a gene: 12. The CDR3 DNA reads TGTGCCAGCTCCCAAGGTGGGGCGGGAGGGAGCTACAATGAGCAGTTCTTC. Its translation: CASSQGGAGGSYNEQFF.

The V call is TRBV27, the J call TRBJ1-1, with a weak D call TRBD1 (5 bases). V was cut by 3 bases and J by 2 bases, with 13 bases left in between. The germline V gene encodes CDR1 MNHEY and CDR2 SMNVEV (reference sequence). CDR3 length equals 15 residues. CDR3 region: CASSFDVGANTEAFF. CDR3 coding DNA: TGTGCCAGCAGTTTCGATGTCGGGGCTAACACTGAAGCTTTCTTT.

The genes are TRBV30 and TRBJ2-5; 7 bases are a match to TRBD1. Germline CDR1 GTSNPN, CDR2 SVGIG (reference sequence). The ends lost 2 bases at V and 5 bases at J; junction bases unmatched: 11. The CDR3 has 15 residues. Here the CDR3 DNA reads TGTGCCTGGAGTACAGGGGCAGGGTATTGGGAGACCCAGTACTTC. Its translation is CAWSTGAGYWETQYF.

Here the CDR3 reads CAWSVPGGVNEQYF. CDR3 DNA: TGTGCCTGGAGTGTGCCAGGGGGTGTAAACGAGCAGTACTTC. The rearrangement links TRBV30 to TRBJ2-7; 7 nucleotides agree with TRBD1. Trimming removed 0 bases from V and 5 bases from J; junction bases left unmatched: 7. The germline gives CDR1 GTSNPN, CDR2 SVGIG (reference sequence). The CDR3 is 14 amino acids.

The V and J genes are TRBV7-6 and TRBJ2-6, with D possibly matching TRBD1 (5 bases). This CDR3 is 16 amino acids long. The germline CDR1 and CDR2 sequences are SGHVS and FNYEAQ. V lost 2 bases and J lost 0, with 8 bases in between. CDR3 loop: CASSLKQASGANVLTF. CDR3 in DNA: TGTGCCAGCAGCTTAAAACAGGCCTCTGGGGCCAACGTCCTGACTTTC.

DNA for the CDR3: TGTGCCAGCGGGTGGGACAGGGGGTCCGAGCAGTACTTC. Residues: CASGWDRGSEQYF. The rearrangement uses TRBV27 and TRBJ2-7; TRBD1 aligns across 11 bases. CDR1 and CDR2 (germline): MNHEY, SMNVEV (reference sequence). Unmatched junction bases numbered 6, after V lost 8 bases and J lost 6 bases. The CDR3 totals 13 residues.

V and J are TRBV27 and TRBJ1-5, with D hard to call. CDR1 is MNHEY and CDR2 is SMNVEV in the germline V gene (reference sequence). The V end lost 5 bases, the J end lost 9 bases, and 23 bases lay between the germline ends. The CDR3 consists of 16 residues. DNA for the CDR3: TGTGCCAGCAGTCCTTCCGCGGATCCTCTCGCATGGCCCCAGCATTTT. Protein sequence: CASSPSADPLAWPQHF.